This TCR beta chain was found in a study of T cell responses to AZD1222 COVID-19 vaccine. Study-level results: Among vaccine-associated CD4 TCRs, coverage spanned spike, with dominance at 160-218 and 743-854. The donor cohort was predominantly white British with a female majority, and clonal diversity may have been underestimated.

Pooled in the analysis were second doses at about 4 or about 12 weeks. Produced via immunoSEQ multiplex PCR; TCRdb's table is partial and in-frame only. The data contain under 200,000 clones, just over 90% of them seen just once; the ten biggest clones take up 1% to 1.5%. As to this clone: The antigen remains undetermined.

CDR1 is MNHEY, CDR2 SVGAGI, per germline. J lost 3 bases, V lost 7 bases, and 2 bases had no gene match. The CDR3 extends over 12 amino acids. The TCR was taken from an adult who received the AZD1222 COVID-19 vaccine. The V gene is TRBV6-5, the J gene TRBJ1-1; TRBD1 aligns across 7 bases. The starting material was peripheral blood, obtained 28 days after the second AZD1222 dose. The CDR3 protein is CASIQGDTEAFF. CDR3 coding DNA: TGTGCCAGCATTCAGGGGGACACTGAAGCTTTCTTT.